This is a list of T cell receptor beta chains from one sample in a study of T cell changes during pregnancy in multiple sclerosis. Profiled with immunoSEQ multiplex PCR; TCRdb holds only in-frame clones, not every one. The sample holds 40,000 to 50,000 clones, 75% to 95% seen once. The sequencing here drew on CD4+ T cells from peripheral blood mononuclear cells, taken before pregnancy. The receptors come from a female donor with multiple sclerosis, enrolled in a pregnancy study. CDR3s leave out the opening cysteine and the closing phenylalanine or tryptophan. The D gene is left open where the match is weak.

CDR3,V,J,D
ASRNYRCLTDTQY,TRBV6-4,TRBJ2-3,.
ASSLTSRVLLYEQY,TRBV27,TRBJ2-7,.
ASSTGTVNQPQH,TRBV2,TRBJ1-5,TRBD1
ASSFFGTPLPETQY,TRBV7-9,TRBJ2-5,.
ASSLARQSSYNEQF,TRBV7-9,TRBJ2-1,.
ASSTIAGASYEQY,TRBV19,TRBJ2-7,TRBD2
ASSPTTGNFHEQY,TRBV6-5,TRBJ2-7,.
SGRIGTWEDTQY,TRBV29-1,TRBJ2-3,.
ASTLWDRENTEAF,TRBV5-4,TRBJ1-1,TRBD1
ASSPQGAITEAF,TRBV6-5,TRBJ1-1,TRBD1
ASSPTGLNTEAF,TRBV7-9,TRBJ1-1,TRBD1
ASSVRQAEEKLF,TRBV19,TRBJ1-4,.
ASSPDRGETGELF,TRBV18,TRBJ2-2,TRBD1
ASSQTGAHTEAF,TRBV11-3,TRBJ1-1,TRBD1
AWSGVRGDYEQY,TRBV30,TRBJ2-7,.
ASSRGREADTQY,TRBV4-3,TRBJ2-3,.
ASSFGAGGGYNEQF,TRBV7-3,TRBJ2-1,TRBD2
AISGNFGGTDTQY,TRBV10-3,TRBJ2-3,TRBD2
ASSSYAGGNYGYT,TRBV7-2,TRBJ1-2,TRBD1
ASSSDSNTEAF,TRBV2,TRBJ1-1,.
AITEGPTDTQY,TRBV10-3,TRBJ2-3,.